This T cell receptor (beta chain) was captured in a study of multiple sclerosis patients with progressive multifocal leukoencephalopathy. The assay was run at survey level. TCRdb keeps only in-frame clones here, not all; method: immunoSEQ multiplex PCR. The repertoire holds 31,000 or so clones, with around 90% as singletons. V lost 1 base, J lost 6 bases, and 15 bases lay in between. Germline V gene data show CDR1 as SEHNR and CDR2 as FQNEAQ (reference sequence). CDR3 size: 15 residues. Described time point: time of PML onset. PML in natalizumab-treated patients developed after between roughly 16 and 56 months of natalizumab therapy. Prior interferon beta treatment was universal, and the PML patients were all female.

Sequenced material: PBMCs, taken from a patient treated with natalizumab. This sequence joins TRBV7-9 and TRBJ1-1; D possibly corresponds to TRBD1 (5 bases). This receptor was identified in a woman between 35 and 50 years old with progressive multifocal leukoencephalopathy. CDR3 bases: TGTGCCAGCAGCTTAGGAGATCGGGGGAGCGCTGAAGCTTTCTTT. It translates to CASSLGDRGSAEAFF. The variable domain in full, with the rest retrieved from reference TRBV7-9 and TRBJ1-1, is DTGVSQNPRHKITKRGQNVTFRCDPISEHNRLYWYRQTLGQGPEFLTYFQNEAQLEKSRLLSDRFSAERPKGSFSTLEIQRTEQGDSAMYLCASSLGDRGSAEAFFGQGTRLTVV.